This TCR beta chain was obtained from a study of blood T cells in healthy people across ages. Germline CDR1 reads MGHDK; CDR2 reads SYGVNS. V was cut by 4 bases and J by 8 bases, with 14 bases left in between. The CDR3 totals 14 residues. Combining a sample-barcoded 5' primer with a J-beta primer mix, a second PCR ran for about 7 to 12 cycles. TCRdb re-derived calls from the 5' RACE reads in MiXCR, one entry per CDR3 protein. The top ten hold approximately 4.1% of the sample, which has 1.5 million to 1.9 million distinct CDR3 sequences, roughly 43% seen once. Input material: blood. This sequence joins TRBV25-1 and TRBJ2-2; D may match TRBD1 or TRBD2 (5 bases each). This receptor was obtained from a woman aged 18-35 years in good health. The CDR3 DNA reads TGTGCCAGCAGTGGGGGGAGCTGGGGAGGGGAGCTGTTTTTT. Its translation is CASSGGSWGGELFF.